This TCR beta chain was documented in a study of T cells in Graves' hyperthyroidism and ophthalmopathy. Across the whole study: Peripheral blood was obtained at initial diagnosis, preceding any treatment.

Study-wide results and limits: The model anticipated ophthalmopathy a median around six months pre-onset.

Germline V gene data show CDR1 as LGHDT and CDR2 as YNNKEL (reference sequence). Trimming stripped 2 bases from V and 4 bases from J, with 11 bases between. The CDR3 spans 14 residues. In regard to this clonotype: Its specificity is unknown. This sequence may be a read error, since a much larger clone differs from it by one base.

The CDR3 regions of TCR beta were amplified from RNA transcripts. In the first-round RT-PCR of the TCR CDR3, the HTBI primer set was used. One entry per CDR3 protein results from TCRdb running MiXCR on the multiplex PCR reads. This table has some 300,000 distinct CDR3 sequences, 10% to 15% appearing once. The receptor's source is a woman in her twenties or thirties with Graves' hyperthyroidism that later progressed to Graves' ophthalmopathy. Sequencing used blood. The V gene is TRBV3-1, the J gene TRBJ1-1; no clear D gene. Here the CDR3 DNA reads TGTGCCAGCAGCCAACATGGGGTATCCACTGAAGCTTTCTTT. Translation: CASSQHGVSTEAFF.